What follows are 26 T cell receptor beta chains derived from one specimen sequenced in a study of cytomegalovirus exposure and HLA in healthy donors. PCR was performed using 60 Vbeta and 13 Jbeta primers. Sequenced by immunoSEQ multiplex PCR; TCRdb stores in-frame clones only, minus some. This table has approximately 130,000 clones, 75% to 85% appearing once. The sample comprised PBMCs. Receptor source: a woman between 50 and 59 years old in good health and CMV-seropositive.

This chain uses TRBV10-3 with TRBJ2-3, with a possible D match to TRBD2 (6 bases). The CDR3 has 16 residues. Germline CDR1 reads ENHRY; CDR2 reads SYGVKD. Trimming removed 6 bases from V and 0 bases from J, with 16 bases in between. This chain's CDR3 is CAIRDGTAASTDTQYF. In nucleotides, the CDR3 is TGTGCCATCAGGGACGGGACTGCAGCTAGCACAGATACGCAGTATTTT.

This rearrangement joins TRBV30 to TRBJ2-7; no firm D call. This CDR3 is 12 amino acids long. Trimming cost V 0 bases and J 4 bases, with 7 bases left between them. The germline gives CDR1 GTSNPN, CDR2 SVGIG (reference sequence). The CDR3 DNA reads as TGTGCCTGGAGTGTACACAGATACGAGCAGTACTTC. Translated, it gives CAWSVHRYEQYF.

The rearrangement uses TRBV7-2 and TRBJ2-2; the D is unclear. Trimming took 6 bases from V and 5 from J, leaving 10 bases between them. CDR1 and CDR2 from the germline V gene are SGHTA and FQGNSA. This CDR3 contains 13 residues. The CDR3 DNA follows: TGTGCCAGCAGACCGACTCGGACCGGGGAGCTGTTTTTT. Residues: CASRPTRTGELFF.

The gene calls are TRBV5-1 and TRBJ2-1, with TRBD1 identical over 7 bases. The CDR3 has 13 residues. Germline V CDR1 and CDR2: SGHRS, YFSETQ. V dropped 5 bases and J dropped 8; count of bases not matched to a gene: 7. The CDR3 sequence: CASRTGPVDEQFF. For the CDR3, the DNA is TGCGCCAGCAGGACAGGGCCCGTCGATGAGCAGTTCTTC. Combining the CDR3 with reference TRBV5-1 and TRBJ2-1 gives the whole variable domain KAGVTQTPRYLIKTRGQQVTLSCSPISGHRSVSWYQQTPGQGLQFLFEYFSETQRNKGNFPGRFSGRQFSNSRSEMNVSTLELGDSALYLCASRTGPVDEQFFGPGTRLTVL.

The chain has TRBV6-6 and TRBJ1-3; D is possibly TRBD1 (5 bases). Germline V gene sequence: CDR1 MNHNY, CDR2 SVGAGI (reference sequence). V dropped 7 bases and J dropped 2 bases, with 18 bases sitting between them. The CDR3 consists of 16 residues. CDR3 sequence: CASTAWGGDPGNTIYF. The CDR3 DNA sequence: TGTGCCAGCACCGCCTGGGGAGGGGACCCTGGAAACACCATATATTTT.

The chain uses TRBV28 and TRBJ1-6; unclear D gene. The V gene lost 5 bases and the J gene lost 5 bases, with 10 bases spanning the gap. The CDR3 is 14 amino acids. Germline V CDR1 and CDR2: MDHEN, SYDVKM. The CDR3 DNA reads TGTGCCAGCAGTATACAGTACGATAATTCACCCCTCCACTTT. This encodes CASSIQYDNSPLHF.

This chain uses TRBV27 with TRBJ1-6; D is ambiguous. V lost 2 bases, J lost 0 bases, and 8 bases lay in between. CDR1 is MNHEY and CDR2 is SMNVEV in the germline V gene (reference sequence). The CDR3 runs to 16 residues. CDR3 in amino acids: CASSLIGRSYNSPLHF. The CDR3 DNA reads as TGTGCCAGCAGTTTAATTGGGCGCTCCTATAATTCACCCCTCCACTTT.

The chain joins TRBV19 to TRBJ1-2, with 7 bases identical to TRBD1. The CDR3 runs to 15 residues. Germline CDR1 is LNHDA and CDR2 is SQIVND (reference sequence). The ends lost 3 bases at V and 2 bases at J; junction bases unmatched: 6. CDR3 sequence reads: CASSIRGVINYGYTF. Here the CDR3 DNA reads TGTGCCAGTAGTATCAGGGGGGTGATAAACTATGGCTACACCTTC.

V and J are TRBV6-1 and TRBJ2-3; D remains unclear. CDR3 length: 14 residues. Trimming left V 2 bases short and J 2 bases short, with 8 bases between. Germline V gene lookup returns CDR1 MNHNS and CDR2 SASEGT. The CDR3 DNA follows: TGTGCCAGCAGTGAACGGCAGGTCACAGATACGCAGTATTTT. Translation gives CASSERQVTDTQYF.

The J gene is TRBJ2-7, the V gene TRBV27, with 8 bases matching TRBD1. Germline V gene data show CDR1 as MNHEY and CDR2 as SMNVEV (reference sequence). The CDR3 is 14 residues long. The V and J ends lost 3 bases and 3 bases, in that order; junction bases with no gene match: 4. The CDR3 coding sequence is TGTGCCAGCAGTTTTACCGGGACAGGCTACGAGCAGTACTTC. This encodes CASSFTGTGYEQYF.

The J gene is TRBJ2-7, the V gene TRBV21-1; TRBD2 is taken as the D call from the table, unchecked against the DNA. TRBV21-1 is assigned pseudogene status. The CDR3 has 10 amino acids. The CDR3 nucleotides are TGTGCCAGCACCCGCTACGAGCAGTACTTC. It encodes CASTRYEQYF.

V and J are TRBV2 and TRBJ2-2; D is possibly TRBD1 (6 bases). Germline CDR1 and CDR2: SNHLY and FYNNEI. The germline V and J ends were trimmed by 7 bases and 4 bases, with 25 bases remaining between them. CDR3 length: 18 residues. DNA for the CDR3: TGTGCCAGCACCCAATCGACAGGCGGTTTTTTGAGCACCGGGGAGCTGTTTTTT. Protein product: CASTQSTGGFLSTGELFF. The variable domain in full, with the rest retrieved from reference TRBV2 and TRBJ2-2, is EPEVTQTPSHQVTQMGQEVILRCVPISNHLYFYWYRQILGQKVEFLVSFYNNEISEKSEIFDDQFSVERPDGSNFTLKIRSTKLEDSAMYFCASTQSTGGFLSTGELFFGEGSRLTVL.

The rearrangement uses TRBV28 and TRBJ1-5, with a possible D match to TRBD1 (6 bases). Germline CDR1 MDHEN, CDR2 SYDVKM. V lost 7 bases and J 2 bases, leaving 12 bases between the germline ends. This CDR3 spans 14 amino acids. The CDR3 loop reads CASTWTVRNQPQHF. The CDR3 nucleotides read TGTGCCAGCACCTGGACAGTCCGCAATCAGCCCCAGCATTTT.

This clone was recorded once. The chain recombines TRBV5-1 with TRBJ1-2; D uncertain. Per germline, CDR1 SGHRS and CDR2 YFSETQ. V dropped 5 bases and J dropped 2 bases, with 10 bases sitting between them. The CDR3 has 13 amino acids. CDR3 DNA: TGCGCCAGCAGAGAGGAGGCGAACTATGGCTACACCTTC. Its translation is CASREEANYGYTF.

The chain combines TRBV5-1 with TRBJ2-1; possible D gene TRBD1, 5 bases. The V end lost 0 bases, the J end lost 0 bases, and 7 bases lay between the germline ends. The CDR3 consists of 15 residues. Germline V lookup: CDR1 SGHRS, CDR2 YFSETQ. The CDR3 nucleotides are TGCGCCAGCAGCTTGGAGGGGATCTCCTACAATGAGCAGTTCTTC. It is translated as CASSLEGISYNEQFF.

The V call is TRBV30, the J call TRBJ2-5; 10 nucleotides line up with TRBD2. The J call is in doubt because the DNA end fits TRBJ2-7 better. The V gene's germline CDR1 is GTSNPN and CDR2 SVGIG (reference sequence). CDR3 length: 15 amino acids. CDR3 sequence reads: CAWSKATSGQYEQYF. The DNA of the CDR3 is TGTGCCTGGAGTAAAGCGACTAGCGGGCAATACGAGCAGTACTTC.

The table lists this clone with a few counts. The rearrangement uses TRBV13 and TRBJ2-1, with 9 bases aligning to TRBD2. The CDR3 has 15 amino acids. Trimming removed 6 bases from V and 2 bases from J; junction bases left unmatched: 5. CDR1 and CDR2 (germline): PRHDT, FYEKMQ (reference sequence). CDR3 residues: CASRAGGLPYNEQFF. As DNA, the CDR3 is TGTGCCAGCAGAGCGGGAGGACTACCCTACAATGAGCAGTTCTTC.

The chain uses TRBV4-3 and TRBJ1-4, with 8 positions matching TRBD1. The J segment lost 11 bases and the V segment lost 0 bases, leaving 20 bases of the junction unmatched. Germline lookup yields CDR1 LGHNA and CDR2 YSLEER. The CDR3 runs to 19 residues. CDR3: CASSQEIEGQGFSYGKLFF. DNA of the CDR3: TGCGCCAGCAGCCAAGAGATAGAAGGACAGGGTTTTAGTTATGGGAAACTGTTTTTT.

The rearrangement links TRBV7-3 to TRBJ2-7; D may be TRBD2 (6 bases). V was clipped by 0 bases and J by 1 base, with 10 bases between them. From germline, CDR1 is SGHTA and CDR2 FQGTGA. The CDR3 extends over 15 amino acids. CDR3 region: CASSLTGGKSYEQYF. The CDR3 region has the DNA TGTGCCAGCAGCTTAACTGGCGGGAAATCCTACGAGCAGTACTTC.

The table lists this clone with a few counts. The J gene is TRBJ2-3, the V gene TRBV19, with a weak D call TRBD1 (5 bases). This CDR3 spans 15 amino acids. Trimming stripped 3 bases from V and 2 bases from J, with 12 bases between. CDR1 LNHDA and CDR2 SQIVND come from the germline V gene (reference sequence). The CDR3, as DNA: TGTGCCAGTAGTATCTTAGGACAAGACACAGATACGCAGTATTTT. Translating gives CASSILGQDTDTQYF.

This chain connects TRBV4-1 to TRBJ1-2, with TRBD1 matching over 8 bases. There are 13 residues in the CDR3. J gave up 7 bases and V 2 bases, and 3 bases lay outside the gene matches. Looked up from germline, CDR1 is MGHRA and CDR2 is YSYEKL. CDR3 coding DNA: TGCGCCAGCAGCCAATTCGGACAGGGTGGCTACACCTTC. It encodes CASSQFGQGGYTF.

Of note for this clone: The conserved phenylalanine or tryptophan normally closing the CDR3 is absent here, so this likely arose from a read error. Because the CDR3's place on the DNA is in doubt, the DNA is left out and the CDR3 is given as listed by TCRdb. J is TRBJ2-7 and V is TRBV6-1; TRBD1, the D gene given by the table, was not confirmed from the DNA. The CDR3 has 14 amino acids, counting both end residues. Germline CDR1 is MNHNS and CDR2 is SASEGT. CDR3 in amino acids: CASTLGTGTPTRDI.

This clone was picked up one time. The chain is built from TRBV10-3 and TRBJ2-3; maybe TRBD1 (6 bases). The germline V gene encodes CDR1 ENHRY and CDR2 SYGVKD. The CDR3 totals 15 residues. V lost 0 bases to trimming and J lost 4 bases, with 11 bases between them. The CDR3 DNA follows: TGTGCCATCAGTGAGTCGGGGGCCGGGGCAGATACGCAGTATTTT. Translating it yields CAISESGAGADTQYF.

The rearrangement links TRBV4-1 to TRBJ2-3; 12 bases match TRBD2. CDR3 length: 16 residues. Germline CDR1 reads MGHRA; CDR2 reads YSYEKL. With V trimmed by 3 bases and J by 2 bases, 3 bases remained unmatched. CDR3 sequence reads: CASSQTSGRYTDTQYF. In nucleotides, the CDR3 is TGCGCCAGCAGCCAGACTAGCGGGAGATACACAGATACGCAGTATTTT.

The CDR3 region has the DNA TGTGCCAGCAGCGCCCAGGGGGCAGGGACTAACACTGAAGCTTTCTTT. It yields the protein CASSAQGAGTNTEAFF. The chain has TRBV7-2 and TRBJ1-1; 8 nucleotides match TRBD1. Trimming took 5 bases from V and 2 from J; bases not matched to a gene: 10. CDR3 size: 16 residues. Per germline, CDR1 SGHTA and CDR2 FQGNSA. Supplemented by reference TRBV7-2 and TRBJ1-1, the full variable domain reads GAGVSQSPSNKVTEKGKDVELRCDPISGHTALYWYRQSLGQGLEFLIYFQGNSAPDKSGLPSDRFSAERTGGSVSTLTIQRTQQEDSAVYLCASSAQGAGTNTEAFFGQGTRLTVV.

The chain links TRBV28 to TRBJ1-2; weak D call: TRBD1 (5 bases). V was cut by 7 bases and J by 1 base, with 10 bases left in between. This CDR3 comprises 13 residues. In germline, CDR1 is MDHEN, CDR2 SYDVKM. The DNA of the CDR3 is TGTGCCAGCAACCCCCAGGGTAACTATGGCTACACCTTC. This gives the protein CASNPQGNYGYTF.